Listed below are T cell receptor beta chains from one sample, sequenced in a study of T cells in Graves' hyperthyroidism and ophthalmopathy. TCRdb reprocessed the multiplex PCR reads with MiXCR, giving one entry per CDR3 protein. The sample consists of 600,000 to 850,000 distinct CDR3 sequences, around 20% of them appearing once. The specimen was blood. These TCRs come from a woman in her forties or fifties with Graves' hyperthyroidism that later progressed to Graves' ophthalmopathy. The CDR3 runs from the conserved cysteine through the conserved F or W. The D gene is left open where the match is weak. Size values are once, few and many counts, or a class for expanded clones, and some rows have none.

.,.,TRBJ1-6,TRBV6-1,CASSEVGTNSPLHF,TGTGCCAGCAGTGAAGTAGGAACCAATTCACCCCTCCACTTT
.,.,TRBJ1-5,TRBV20-1,CSALGTNQPQHF,TGCAGTGCCCTGGGTACCAATCAGCCCCAGCATTTT
many,.,TRBJ1-1,TRBV12-3/TRBV12-4,CASSLTTREMNTEAFF,TGTGCCAGCAGTTTAACCACGCGAGAGATGAACACTGAAGCTTTCTTT
many,.,TRBJ1-2,TRBV3-1,CASSQDLLTPEANYGYTF,TGTGCCAGCAGCCAAGATCTTTTGACACCCGAAGCTAACTATGGCTACACCTTC
.,.,TRBJ1-5,TRBV27,CASGRVDRSPNQPQHF,TGTGCCAGCGGAAGAGTGGACCGATCTCCGAATCAGCCCCAGCATTTT
.,TRBD1,TRBJ2-5,TRBV9,CASSVVGRGQETQYF,TGTGCCAGCAGCGTAGTTGGCAGGGGGCAAGAGACCCAGTACTTC
many,TRBD1,TRBJ2-1,TRBV6-1,CASRPGQGVDNEQFF,TGTGCCAGCAGACCGGGACAGGGTGTCGACAATGAGCAGTTCTTC
few,.,TRBJ2-2,TRBV20-1,CSVGRRNTGELFF,TGCAGTGTAGGGAGGCGCAACACCGGGGAGCTGTTTTTT
few,TRBD2,TRBJ2-3,TRBV5-1,CASSFAGDTDTQYF,TGCGCCAGCAGCTTTGCGGGGGACACAGATACGCAGTATTTT
many,TRBD1,TRBJ1-1,TRBV6-1,CAIMSGQGSTEAFF,TGTGCCATCATGTCTGGACAGGGCTCAACTGAAGCTTTCTTT
many,TRBD1,TRBJ2-3,TRBV5-1,CASSFRGRSTDTQYF,TGCGCCAGCAGCTTCAGGGGGCGAAGCACAGATACGCAGTATTTT
many,TRBD2,TRBJ2-3,TRBV5-1,CASSPRPTSGGADTQYF,TGCGCCAGCAGCCCCCGACCTACTAGCGGGGGCGCAGATACGCAGTATTTT
.,TRBD1,TRBJ1-6,TRBV12-3/TRBV12-4,CASTTTGGGSPLHF,TGTGCCAGCACCACGACAGGGGGCGGATCACCCCTCCACTTT
.,.,TRBJ1-3,TRBV3-1,CASSQDRPGPGNTIYF,TGTGCCAGCAGCCAAGATCGACCAGGTCCTGGAAACACCATATATTTT
many,.,TRBJ1-1,TRBV30,CAWRRQGRRTEAFF,TGTGCCTGGAGACGTCAGGGGCGGCGGACTGAAGCTTTCTTT
.,TRBD1,TRBJ1-2,TRBV20-1,CSASDDSDRGGGYTF,TGCAGTGCTAGTGACGACTCCGACAGGGGGGGCGGCTACACCTTC
.,TRBD1,TRBJ1-1,TRBV10-2,CASSGSRQGGEAFF,TGCGCCAGCAGCGGGAGCCGACAGGGTGGGGAAGCTTTCTTT
.,TRBD2,TRBJ2-2,TRBV6-1,CASSRSGGTGELFF,TGTGCCAGCAGTAGAAGCGGGGGCACCGGGGAGCTGTTTTTT
many,.,TRBJ2-1,TRBV2,CASSPRSGGPYNEQFF,TGTGCCAGCAGCCCCCGGTCCGGGGGCCCTTACAATGAGCAGTTCTTC
many,.,TRBJ2-3,TRBV20-1,CSATMTGYNTDTQYF,TGCAGTGCTACTATGACAGGTTATAACACAGATACGCAGTATTTT
few,.,TRBJ2-5,TRBV5-8,CASRPGWGFQETQYF,TGTGCCAGCAGACCCGGGTGGGGTTTCCAAGAGACCCAGTACTTC
few,.,TRBJ2-2,TRBV20-1,CSARVGTNTGELFF,TGCAGTGCTAGAGTTGGGACTAACACCGGGGAGCTGTTTTTT
few,.,TRBJ2-2,TRBV7-8,CASSKGPFEGELFF,TGTGCCAGCAGCAAGGGCCCATTTGAGGGGGAGCTGTTTTTT
.,TRBD1,TRBJ1-2,TRBV19,CASSLVPGQGMDGYTF,TGTGCCAGTAGTCTCGTCCCGGGACAGGGAATGGACGGCTACACCTTC
few,.,TRBJ1-3,TRBV12-3/TRBV12-4,CASSIRTGHLSGNTIYF,TGTGCCAGCAGTATTAGGACGGGACACCTCTCTGGAAACACCATATATTTT
few,.,TRBJ1-6,TRBV7-9,CASSIGHTSSYNSPLHF,TGTGCCAGCAGCATAGGACATACGAGCTCCTATAATTCACCCCTCCACTTT
few,.,TRBJ1-4,TRBV5-1,CASSLDPTNEKLFF,TGCGCCAGCAGCTTGGATCCAACTAATGAAAAACTGTTTTTT
.,.,TRBJ1-2,TRBV20-1,CSARETSNYGYTF,TGCAGTGCTAGAGAGACAAGTAACTATGGCTACACCTTC
.,TRBD2,TRBJ2-2,TRBV7-7,CASSKQPSGNTGELFF,TGTGCTAGCAGCAAGCAGCCTAGCGGGAACACCGGGGAGCTGTTTTTT
.,TRBD2,TRBJ2-7,TRBV6-5,CASSSHPSGASYEQYF,TGTGCCAGCAGTTCCCACCCTAGCGGGGCCTCCTACGAGCAGTACTTC
many,.,TRBJ1-1,TRBV11-2,CASSFSRITEAFF,TGTGCCAGCAGCTTTAGTCGGATCACTGAAGCTTTCTTT
.,TRBD2,TRBJ2-3,TRBV6-5,CASSSSGGVEDTQYF,TGTGCCAGCAGTTCTAGCGGGGGGGTAGAGGATACGCAGTATTTT
few,.,TRBJ1-1,TRBV7-9,CASSLVAGLPMNTEAFF,TGTGCCAGCAGCTTAGTCGCCGGGTTGCCTATGAACACTGAAGCTTTCTTT
many,.,TRBJ1-2,TRBV6-1,CASTKRAGEDYGYTF,TGTGCCAGCACCAAAAGGGCAGGGGAAGACTATGGCTACACCTTC
many,.,TRBJ1-1,TRBV9,CASSLPGRNTEAFF,TGTGCCAGCAGCCTCCCGGGTAGGAACACTGAAGCTTTCTTT
many,TRBD1,TRBJ2-5,TRBV11-2,CASRDRGKETQYF,TGTGCCAGCAGAGACAGGGGGAAAGAGACCCAGTACTTC
many,.,TRBJ1-2,TRBV3-1,CASSPDGSYGYTF,TGTGCCAGCAGCCCGGACGGATCCTATGGCTACACCTTC
many,TRBD1,TRBJ1-2,TRBV24-1,CATSDDRGGSRGYTF,TGTGCCACCAGTGACGACAGGGGAGGTTCTCGGGGCTACACCTTC
.,.,TRBJ1-5,TRBV10-2,CASRPGTRNQPQHF,TGCGCCAGCAGGCCCGGGACTCGAAATCAGCCCCAGCATTTT
.,.,TRBJ1-5,TRBV19,CASSIGQSWQPQHF,TGTGCCAGTAGTATAGGCCAGTCGTGGCAGCCCCAGCATTTT
.,TRBD2,TRBJ2-1,TRBV20-1,CSAFYWTSNPYNEQFF,TGCAGTGCTTTCTATTGGACTAGCAATCCCTACAATGAGCAGTTCTTC
few,TRBD1,TRBJ1-2,TRBV7-2,CASSLATRGQRGYTF,TGTGCCAGCAGCTTAGCGACAAGGGGGCAACGTGGCTACACCTTC
many,.,TRBJ2-1,TRBV19,CASSMYRGSYNEQFF,TGTGCCAGTAGTATGTACCGAGGCTCCTACAATGAGCAGTTCTTC
few,TRBD2,TRBJ2-3,TRBV9,CASSVSGAGGLDTQYF,TGTGCCAGCAGCGTATCAGGAGCGGGGGGCCTGGATACGCAGTATTTT
.,TRBD1,TRBJ2-1,TRBV5-4,CASSRTRGTGNEQFF,TGTGCCAGCAGCAGGACTCGCGGGACAGGCAATGAGCAGTTCTTC
few,TRBD1,TRBJ2-7,TRBV7-2,CASSLVGTGATYEQYF,TGTGCCAGCAGCTTAGTAGGGACAGGGGCGACGTACGAGCAGTACTTC
many,TRBD1,TRBJ1-2,TRBV11-1,CASSPPGQDLYGYTF,TGTGCCAGCAGCCCCCCGGGACAGGACCTTTATGGCTACACCTTC
few,TRBD2,TRBJ2-2,TRBV7-6,CASSAPLAGATGELFF,TGTGCCAGCAGCGCGCCACTAGCGGGGGCCACCGGGGAGCTGTTTTTT
few,.,TRBJ2-3,TRBV7-8,CASSPRSGNSTDTQYF,TGTGCCAGCAGCCCGAGAAGCGGAAATAGCACAGATACGCAGTATTTT
few,.,TRBJ1-1,TRBV5-1,CASRGTGPTEAFF,TGCGCCAGCAGAGGCACAGGGCCCACTGAAGCTTTCTTT
many,TRBD1,TRBJ1-1,TRBV30,CAWSRGLNTEAFF,TGTGCCTGGAGTAGGGGGCTGAACACTGAAGCTTTCTTT
few,.,TRBJ2-7,TRBV29-1,CSVEDRYPYEQYF,TGCAGCGTTGAAGATCGATACCCCTACGAGCAGTACTTC
.,.,TRBJ1-5,TRBV19,CASSNGRVNQPQHF,TGTGCCAGTAGTAATGGTAGAGTGAATCAGCCCCAGCATTTT
few,.,TRBJ1-5,TRBV6-1,CASSENQPYQPQHF,TGTGCCAGCAGTGAAAATCAGCCCTATCAGCCCCAGCATTTT
many,TRBD1,TRBJ2-3,TRBV12-3/TRBV12-4,CASSLPGQGLRTDTQYF,TGTGCCAGCAGTCTCCCTGGACAGGGGCTTCGCACAGATACGCAGTATTTT